The next 15 T cell receptor beta chains were all read from a single sample in a study of T cells after yellow fever vaccination. One entry per CDR3 protein, called by TCRdb with MiXCR from the 5' RACE reads. Of a few hundred thousand distinct CDR3 sequences listed, roughly 8.3% are singletons. The material sequenced was PBMCs, taken roughly 47 days after the first yellow fever vaccination. These receptors were collected from a man aged 18 to 29 who received the YFV17D yellow fever vaccine.

The CDR3 coding sequence is TGCGCCAGCAGCCAAGATGCATTACGCGGGGCCTTCACCGGGGAGCTGTTTTTT. It is translated as CASSQDALRGAFTGELFF. This chain connects TRBV4-3 to TRBJ2-2, with D possibly TRBD2 on 6 matching bases. Germline lookup yields CDR1 LGHNA and CDR2 YSLEER. The CDR3 contains 18 residues. Trimming took 0 bases from V and 4 from J, leaving 18 bases between them.

The chain couples TRBV5-1 to TRBJ2-3; no definite D call. Germline-derived CDR1 and CDR2 are SGHRS and YFSETQ. The CDR3 has 15 residues. V was trimmed by 0 bases and J by 4 bases, leaving 12 bases between them. CDR3 protein: CASSLGTTPADTQYF. The CDR3 DNA reads as TGCGCCAGCAGCTTGGGGACGACTCCGGCAGATACGCAGTATTTT. Full variable domain (rest looked up from reference TRBV5-1 and TRBJ2-3): KAGVTQTPRYLIKTRGQQVTLSCSPISGHRSVSWYQQTPGQGLQFLFEYFSETQRNKGNFPGRFSGRQFSNSRSEMNVSTLELGDSALYLCASSLGTTPADTQYFGPGTRLTVL.

V usage is TRBV12-3 or TRBV12-4 and J usage is TRBJ2-3, with D possibly being TRBD1 (6 bases). V was pared by 4 bases and J by 2 bases, with 10 bases between. CDR3 length: 14 residues. The CDR3 DNA reads TGTGCCAGCAGTTCCCAGGGGAACACAGATACGCAGTATTTT. This translates into CASSSQGNTDTQYF.

This clonotype came up a few times. This chain links TRBV4-1 with TRBJ2-1, with 11 nucleotides matching TRBD2. Germline V gene sequence: CDR1 MGHRA, CDR2 YSYEKL. The junction had 9 bases not matched to a gene; V was cut back by 5 bases and J by 3 bases. The CDR3 covers 17 residues. CDR3 region: CASSSRITSGGYNEQFF. For the CDR3, the DNA is TGCGCCAGCAGCTCTCGCATCACTAGCGGGGGCTACAATGAGCAGTTCTTC.

The genes are TRBV6-5 and TRBJ2-1; D is undetermined. CDR3 size: 11 residues. V lost 2 bases and J lost 10, with 6 bases in between. The germline V gene has CDR1 MNHEY and CDR2 SVGAGI. CDR3 sequence (DNA): TGTGCCAGCAGTTACAATGGGGAGCAGTTCTTC. Protein product: CASSYNGEQFF.

Ten or more counts support this clonotype. The gene calls are TRBV15 and TRBJ1-5; D is uncertain. Germline CDR1 LNHNV, CDR2 YYDKDF (reference sequence). Trimming took off 0 bases at V and 3 bases at J, with 15 bases between the two ends. The CDR3 has 17 amino acids. CDR3: CATSRDQLGSPNQPQHF. CDR3 DNA: TGTGCCACCAGCAGAGATCAGTTAGGGAGCCCCAATCAGCCCCAGCATTTT.

This clonotype showed up many times. The chain combines TRBV5-1 with TRBJ1-5; 7 bases align to TRBD1. CDR3 length equals 15 residues. Germline V gene lookup returns CDR1 SGHRS and CDR2 YFSETQ. J lost 3 bases, V lost 5 bases, and 8 bases had no gene match. The CDR3, as DNA: TGCGCCAGCAGGCCCGGGACAGCCGTCAATCAGCCCCAGCATTTT. Its protein product is CASRPGTAVNQPQHF.

In its sample, this clonotype was seen a few times. This chain joins TRBV7-2 and TRBJ2-7, with 10 bases identical to TRBD1. In germline, CDR1 is SGHTA, CDR2 FQGNSA. The trim removed 1 base at V and 2 bases at J, leaving 2 bases unmatched. The CDR3 sequence is 15 residues long. The CDR3 reads CASSLVGTGAYEQYV. CDR3 sequence (DNA): TGTGCCAGCAGCTTAGTTGGGACAGGGGCCTACGAGCAGTACGTC.

V gene TRBV6-5 combines with J gene TRBJ1-1, with D perhaps matching TRBD1 (5 bases). The CDR3 contains 17 residues. Deletions cut 0 bases from V and 4 bases from J, with 18 bases between. Germline lookup yields CDR1 MNHEY and CDR2 SVGAGI. The CDR3 nucleotides read TGTGCCAGCAGTTACTCGATAGCTCTCACCGGGGCCACTGAAGCTTTCTTT. This translates into CASSYSIALTGATEAFF.

This clonotype was seen more than once but under ten times. The chain employs TRBV6-1 and TRBJ2-4, with D possibly matching TRBD2 (5 bases). The CDR3 consists of 15 residues. V shed 6 bases and J shed 0 bases, with 12 bases lying between them. Germline V gives CDR1 MNHNS, CDR2 SASEGT. In nucleotides, the CDR3 is TGTGCCAGCAGCATCCTCGGACTAGCCAAAAACATTCAGTACTTC. Translated: CASSILGLAKNIQYF.

This clonotype was detected only a few times. The chain joins TRBV28 to TRBJ1-6; the D gene is possibly TRBD1 (5 bases). The V end lost 11 bases, the J end lost 7 bases, and 12 bases lay between the germline ends. This CDR3 has 12 residues. Germline V lookup: CDR1 MDHEN, CDR2 SYDVKM. CDR3 coding DNA: TGTGCCGCAGGGACGGACAATTCACCCCTCCACTTT. Translating it yields CAAGTDNSPLHF.

The chain is built from TRBV2 and TRBJ2-7, with unresolved D. The CDR3 is 12 residues long. Germline V gives CDR1 SNHLY, CDR2 FYNNEI. V was cut by 6 bases and J by 6 bases, with 12 bases left in between. This CDR3 reads CASRKGMGEQYV. CDR3 coding DNA: TGTGCCAGCAGGAAGGGTATGGGCGAGCAGTACGTC.

This clonotype has just a few counts. The chain couples TRBV7-2 to TRBJ1-2; 8 bases fit TRBD1. Germline loops: CDR1 SGHTA, CDR2 FQGNSA. The CDR3 runs to 17 residues. Unmatched junction bases numbered 10, after V lost 1 base and J lost 3 bases. The CDR3 loop is CASSLVFRTGSHYGYTF. The CDR3 nucleotides read TGTGCCAGCAGCTTAGTCTTCCGGACAGGGAGTCACTATGGCTACACCTTC.

This chain connects TRBV11-1 to TRBJ2-5, with 11 positions matching TRBD2. The germline gives CDR1 SGHAT, CDR2 FQDESV (reference sequence). This CDR3 region has 16 residues. V lost 5 bases to trimming and J lost 5 bases; unmatched junction nucleotides: 10. CDR3 loop: CASSARTSGLSETQYF. DNA for the CDR3: TGTGCCAGCAGCGCAAGGACTAGCGGGCTGAGCGAGACCCAGTACTTC.

This clonotype was counted at least ten times. This chain uses TRBV7-9 with TRBJ2-5; D gene uncertain. V lost 4 bases and J 7 bases, leaving 22 bases between the germline ends. Germline V gives CDR1 SEHNR, CDR2 FQNEAQ (reference sequence). This CDR3 has 16 amino acids. CDR3 sequence reads: CASSSTGSIGPPTQYF. In DNA, the CDR3 is TGTGCCAGCAGCTCGACCGGGTCTATCGGCCCCCCGACCCAGTACTTC.